Given below is one T cell receptor beta chain in context. Its target is unknown. Libraries were prepared by immunoSEQ multiplex PCR; TCRdb keeps only in-frame clonotypes and omits some of them. Here the sample spans under 650,000 clones, roughly 95% being singletons. The CDR3 totals 15 residues. Germline V gene sequence: CDR1 SNHLY, CDR2 FYNNEI. This entry belongs to a study of shared clonotypes between healthy human individuals. Study-wide results and caveats: As a rule, naive subsets had a larger estimated richness than memory subsets. Among donors, sharing of clonotypes was expected to be affected by sequencing depth.

The receptor comes from a woman in her 30s in good health. V is TRBV2 and J is TRBJ2-5, with TRBD2 identical over 12 bases. The closer fit of TRBJ2-7 to the DNA end suggests the J call may be wrong. Sequencing input: naive CD4+ T cells sorted from blood. Indicated subset: CD45RA+ positively selected. The CDR3 sequence is CASRTSGVTEYEQYF. The CDR3 nucleotides read TGTGCCAGCCGGACTAGCGGGGTTACGGAGTACGAGCAGTACTTC.